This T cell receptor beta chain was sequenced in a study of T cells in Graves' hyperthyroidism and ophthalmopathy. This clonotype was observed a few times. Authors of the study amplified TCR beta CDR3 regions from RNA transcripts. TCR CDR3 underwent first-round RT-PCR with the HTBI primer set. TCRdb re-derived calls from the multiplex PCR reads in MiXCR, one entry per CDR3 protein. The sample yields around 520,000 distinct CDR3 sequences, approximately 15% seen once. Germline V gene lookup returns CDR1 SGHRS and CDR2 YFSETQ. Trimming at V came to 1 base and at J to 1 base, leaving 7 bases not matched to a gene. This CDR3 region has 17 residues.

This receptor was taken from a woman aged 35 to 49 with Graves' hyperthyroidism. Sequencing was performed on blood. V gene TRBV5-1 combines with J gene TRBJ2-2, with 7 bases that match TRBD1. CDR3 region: CASSLITGELNTGELFF. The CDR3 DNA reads TGCGCCAGCAGCTTGATTACAGGGGAGTTGAACACCGGGGAGCTGTTTTTT.